The 5 T cell receptor beta chains presented below share a single source sample, sequenced in a study of T-cell memory formation after mild COVID-19. In TCRdb, the 5' RACE reads were re-called with MiXCR into one record per CDR3 protein. The profile covers under 600,000 distinct CDR3 sequences, with about 20% appearing a single time and approximately 8% taken by the ten largest. The sequencing sample was made of PBMCs or a T cell subset sorted from them (not recorded which). Receptors were obtained from an adult woman who had mild COVID-19 (a few samples of this study predate the infection). Cell type and time point are not known.

This clonotype came up a few times. The chain has TRBV7-2 and TRBJ2-5, with TRBD1 identical over 9 bases. The germline CDR1 and CDR2 sequences are SGHTA and FQGNSA. The CDR3 totals 14 residues. The V segment lost 6 bases and the J segment 7 bases; nucleotides outside the gene matches: 9. This CDR3 reads CASSPGTGSATQYF. In DNA, the CDR3 is TGTGCCAGCAGTCCCGGGACAGGGTCGGCGACCCAGTACTTC.

This clonotype was recorded a few times. V is TRBV20-1 and J is TRBJ2-7, with 11 nucleotides matching TRBD2. The CDR3 runs to 15 residues. Looked up from germline, CDR1 is DFQATT and CDR2 is SNEGSKA (reference sequence). The J segment lost 2 bases and the V segment lost 3 bases, leaving 6 bases of the junction unmatched. CDR3 protein: CSARRLAGNAYEQYF. DNA for the CDR3: TGCAGTGCTAGGAGACTAGCGGGAAACGCCTACGAGCAGTACTTC.

This clonotype showed up just a few times. This chain connects TRBV5-6 to TRBJ1-1; TRBD1 aligns across 9 bases. The length of the CDR3 is 17 residues. V shed 0 bases and J 3 bases; nucleotides not matched to a gene: 9. CDR1 and CDR2 (germline): SGHDT, YYEEEE. The CDR3: CASSLEPVGQGYTEAFF. For the CDR3, the DNA is TGTGCCAGCAGCTTGGAACCCGTCGGACAGGGGTACACTGAAGCTTTCTTT.

The chain recombines TRBV9 with TRBJ2-7; D not resolved. The CDR3 consists of 13 residues. In germline, CDR1 is SGDLS, CDR2 YYNGEE. Trimming took 2 bases from V and 2 from J, leaving 8 bases between them. The CDR3 bases are TGTGCCAGCAGCGTTTCTCCCACCTACGAGCAGTACTTC. Residues: CASSVSPTYEQYF.

This clonotype was found a few times. The rearrangement links TRBV9 to TRBJ2-5; the match to TRBD1 covers 7 bases. V was pared by 2 bases and J by 2 bases, with 9 bases of the junction left unmatched. The CDR3 loop spans 16 amino acids. Germline-derived CDR1 and CDR2 are SGDLS and YYNGEE. CDR3 region: CASSVTGFGAQETQYF. DNA of the CDR3: TGTGCCAGCAGCGTGACAGGGTTTGGGGCACAAGAGACCCAGTACTTC.